This TCR beta chain was sequenced for a study of CXCR3-negative and CXCR3-positive naive CD8 T cells. Sorts that each held 300,000 cells were run in triplicate for every CD8+ T cell subset. Among CD8+ T cells, naive ones were CD45RO-CCR7+CD27+CD95-. All TRB cDNA libraries came from 5' RACE performed with UMI labels. With the 5' RACE reads reprocessed, TCRdb shows one record per CDR3 protein and no DNA. The clone table shows approximately 100,000 distinct CDR3 sequences, with the ten largest holding about 1%. Overall study results and limits: CXCR3-negative and CXCR3-positive naive cells shared comparable TRBV-TRBJ usage, but memory cells did not. Researchers report that CXCR3-positive naive cells carry more hydrophobic TRB CDR3s than CXCR3-negative naive cells.

A word on this clonotype: Its antigen is not known.

The CDR3 has 14 amino acids. Germline CDR1 reads SEHNR; CDR2 reads FQNEAQ (reference sequence). The source of this sequence is a human donor in good health. Some clones in this sample may be carry-over from other donors' samples. The sequenced sample consisted of naive CXCR3+ CD8+ T cells from blood. Subset noted: CD45RO-CCR7+CD27+CD95- naive CD8+ T cells expressing CXCR3 (TNR3+). The V and J genes are TRBV7-9 and TRBJ2-7; TCRdb selects TRBD1, and the lack of DNA leaves this call unchecked. The CDR3 loop is CASSQTTGAYEQYF.